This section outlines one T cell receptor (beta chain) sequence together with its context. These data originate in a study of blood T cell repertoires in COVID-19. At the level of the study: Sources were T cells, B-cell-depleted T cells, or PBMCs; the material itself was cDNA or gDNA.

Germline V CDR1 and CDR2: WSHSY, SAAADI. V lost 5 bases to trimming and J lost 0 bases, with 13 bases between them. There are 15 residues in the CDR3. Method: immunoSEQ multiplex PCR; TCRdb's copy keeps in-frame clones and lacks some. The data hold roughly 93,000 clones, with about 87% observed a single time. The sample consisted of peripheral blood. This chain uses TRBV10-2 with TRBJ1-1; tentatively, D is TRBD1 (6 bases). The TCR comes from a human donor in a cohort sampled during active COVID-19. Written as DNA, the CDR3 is TGCGCCAGCAGTCAGGGGCGCCACTTGAACACTGAAGCTTTCTTT. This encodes CASSQGRHLNTEAFF.